Listed below are T cell receptor beta chains from one sample, sequenced in a study of blood T cell repertoires in COVID-19. Produced via immunoSEQ multiplex PCR; TCRdb's table is partial and in-frame only. The sample includes some 14,000 clones, roughly 73% of them seen just once. The specimen sequenced was peripheral blood. The receptors here all came from an older man with acute or convalescent COVID-19. The CDR3 runs from the conserved cysteine through the conserved F or W. Fields, in order: J gene, V gene, D gene, clone size, CDR3 DNA, CDR3 protein. The D gene is left open where the match is weak. Clone size is given for some rows only: seen once, a few or many times, or a class if the clone is expanded.

TRBJ1-6 | TRBV5-1 | NA | NA | TGCGCCAGCAGCCGGTCAGGGGTCGATAATTCACCCCTCCACTTT | CASSRSGVDNSPLHF
TRBJ1-4 | TRBV7-2 | NA | NA | TGTGCCAGCAGCTCAACAGGATTTAATGAAAAACTGTTTTTT | CASSSTGFNEKLFF
TRBJ1-1 | TRBV28 | NA | NA | TGTGCCAGCAGTTTACCGACTGTGAACACTGAAGCTTTCTTT | CASSLPTVNTEAFF
TRBJ2-5 | TRBV7-9 | TRBD2 | NA | TGTGCCAGCAGCTTAGGGGGGGGTCGGCCCCAGTACTTC | CASSLGGGRPQYF
TRBJ1-2 | TRBV4-3 | TRBD1 | NA | TGCGCCAGCAGCCAAGGCCGAGGACAGGGGAACTATGGCTACACCTTC | CASSQGRGQGNYGYTF
TRBJ2-3 | TRBV5-1 | TRBD1 | NA | TGCGCCAGCAGCCGAGGTGATGGCAGGGGGCGAATCACAGATACGCAGTATTTT | CASSRGDGRGRITDTQYF
TRBJ1-5 | TRBV19 | TRBD1 | NA | TGTGCCAGTAGTAACACAGGGGAGAACAATCAGCCCCAGCATTTT | CASSNTGENNQPQHF
TRBJ2-7 | TRBV5-4 | NA | NA | TGTGCCAGCAGCTTGGGCCCCACAGGGATTACCTACGAGCAGTACTTC | CASSLGPTGITYEQYF
TRBJ1-1 | TRBV15 | NA | once | TGTGCCACCAGCAGACAGGGATGGAACACTGAAGCTTTCTTT | CATSRQGWNTEAFF
TRBJ2-1 | TRBV9 | TRBD2 | NA | TGTGCCAGCAGCGCGCCCATATGGGGCGGGGGGGTCTATGAGCAGTTCTTC | CASSAPIWGGGVYEQFF
TRBJ1-5 | TRBV6-2/TRBV6-3 | NA | few | TGTGCCACCAGCCCCGGGGGGGCAAGTCAGCCCCAGCATTTT | CATSPGGASQPQHF
TRBJ1-2 | TRBV5-6 | NA | NA | TGTGCCAGCAGCTTGTTGGGGTCAGGACGGGAAGGCTACACCTTC | CASSLLGSGREGYTF
TRBJ2-7 | TRBV28 | NA | once | TGTGCCAGCAGTTTTGGTAGCGGACGCTCCTACGAGCAGTACTTC | CASSFGSGRSYEQYF
TRBJ2-1 | TRBV15 | TRBD1 | NA | TGTGCCACCAGCAGAGACAGGGGGCGAAACAATGAGCAGTTCTTC | CATSRDRGRNNEQFF
TRBJ2-1 | TRBV10-2 | TRBD2 | NA | TGCGCCAGCCGCCCGTCGGGCGGGAGCGTCCATGAGCAGTTCTTC | CASRPSGGSVHEQFF
TRBJ1-5 | TRBV6-2/TRBV6-3 | NA | NA | TGTGCCAGCAGTTCTGGACAGCTCAGCAATCAGCCCCAGCATTTT | CASSSGQLSNQPQHF
TRBJ2-5 | TRBV12-5 | TRBD1 | NA | TGTGCTAGTGGACCGGGACAGAAAGAGACCCAGTACTTC | CASGPGQKETQYF
TRBJ1-5 | TRBV9 | NA | NA | TGTGCCAGCAGCGTAGGAGGGAGCAATCAGCCCCAGCATTTT | CASSVGGSNQPQHF
TRBJ1-1 | TRBV7-9 | NA | NA | TGTGCCAGCAGCTTTAGGGGGGGCATCGAGAACACTGAAGCTTTCTTT | CASSFRGGIENTEAFF
TRBJ1-1 | TRBV19 | TRBD1 | NA | TGTGCCAGTAGTCAAGCACGGGACAGGGGCACTGAAGCTTTCTTT | CASSQARDRGTEAFF